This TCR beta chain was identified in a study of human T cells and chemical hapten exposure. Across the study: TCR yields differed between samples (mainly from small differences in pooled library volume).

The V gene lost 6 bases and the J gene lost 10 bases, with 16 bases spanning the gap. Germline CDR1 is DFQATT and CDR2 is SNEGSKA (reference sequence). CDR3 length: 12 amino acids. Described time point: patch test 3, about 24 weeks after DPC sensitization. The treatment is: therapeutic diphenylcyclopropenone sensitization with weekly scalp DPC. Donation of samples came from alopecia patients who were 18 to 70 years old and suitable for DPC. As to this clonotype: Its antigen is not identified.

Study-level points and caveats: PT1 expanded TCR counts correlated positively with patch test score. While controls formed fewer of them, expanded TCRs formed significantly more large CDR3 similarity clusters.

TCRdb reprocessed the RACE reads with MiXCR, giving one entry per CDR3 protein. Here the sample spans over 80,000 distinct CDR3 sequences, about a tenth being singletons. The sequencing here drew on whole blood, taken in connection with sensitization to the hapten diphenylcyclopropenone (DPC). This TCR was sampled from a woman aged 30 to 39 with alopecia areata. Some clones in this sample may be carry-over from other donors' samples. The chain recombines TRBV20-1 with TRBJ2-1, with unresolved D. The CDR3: CSAPDQPGEQFF. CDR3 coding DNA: TGCAGTGCCCCGGACCAACCTGGGGAGCAGTTCTTC.